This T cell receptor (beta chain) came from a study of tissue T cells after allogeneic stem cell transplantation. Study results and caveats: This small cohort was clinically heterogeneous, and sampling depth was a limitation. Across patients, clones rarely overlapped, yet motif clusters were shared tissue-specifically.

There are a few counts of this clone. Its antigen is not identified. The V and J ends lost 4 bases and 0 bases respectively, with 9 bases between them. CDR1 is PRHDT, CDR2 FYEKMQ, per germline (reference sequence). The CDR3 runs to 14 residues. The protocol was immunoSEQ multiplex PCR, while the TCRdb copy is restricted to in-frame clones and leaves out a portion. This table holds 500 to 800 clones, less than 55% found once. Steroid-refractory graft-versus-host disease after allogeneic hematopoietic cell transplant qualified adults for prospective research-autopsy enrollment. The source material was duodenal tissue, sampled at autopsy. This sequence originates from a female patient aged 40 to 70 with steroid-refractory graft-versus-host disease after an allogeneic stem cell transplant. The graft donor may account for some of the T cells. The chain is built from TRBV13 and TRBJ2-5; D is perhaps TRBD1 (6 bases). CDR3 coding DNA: TGTGCCAGCAGCTACTGGACAGACCAAGAGACCCAGTACTTC. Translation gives CASSYWTDQETQYF.